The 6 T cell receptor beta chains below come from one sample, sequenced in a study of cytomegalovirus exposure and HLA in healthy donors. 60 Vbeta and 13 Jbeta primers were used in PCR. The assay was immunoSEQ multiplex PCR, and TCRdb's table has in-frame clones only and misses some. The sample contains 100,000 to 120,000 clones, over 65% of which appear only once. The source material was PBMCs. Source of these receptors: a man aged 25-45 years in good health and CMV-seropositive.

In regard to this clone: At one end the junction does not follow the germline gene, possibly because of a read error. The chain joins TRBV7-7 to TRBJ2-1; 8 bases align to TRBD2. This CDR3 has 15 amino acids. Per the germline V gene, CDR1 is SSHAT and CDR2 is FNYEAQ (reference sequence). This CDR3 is CASSSGLDSYNEQFF. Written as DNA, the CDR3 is TGTGCTAGCAGCTCGGGACTAGACTCCTACAATGAGCAGTTCTTC.

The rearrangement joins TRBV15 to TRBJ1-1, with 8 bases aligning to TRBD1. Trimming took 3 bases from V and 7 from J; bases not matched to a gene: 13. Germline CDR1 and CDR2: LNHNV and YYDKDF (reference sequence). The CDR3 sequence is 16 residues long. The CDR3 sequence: CATSRDWTGRVVEAFF. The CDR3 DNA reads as TGTGCCACCAGCAGGGACTGGACAGGGAGAGTAGTTGAAGCTTTCTTT. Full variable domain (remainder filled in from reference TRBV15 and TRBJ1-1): DAMVIQNPRYQVTQFGKPVTLSCSQTLNHNVMYWYQQKSSQAPKLLFHYYDKDFNNEADTPDNFQSRRPNTSFCFLDIRSPGLGDTAMYLCATSRDWTGRVVEAFFGQGTRLTVV.

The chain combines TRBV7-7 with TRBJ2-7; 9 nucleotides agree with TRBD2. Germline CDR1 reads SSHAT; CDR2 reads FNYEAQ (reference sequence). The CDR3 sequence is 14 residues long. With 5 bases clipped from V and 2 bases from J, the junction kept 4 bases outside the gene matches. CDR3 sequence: CASSPIAGAYEQYF. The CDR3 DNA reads TGTGCCAGCAGCCCGATAGCGGGGGCCTACGAGCAGTACTTC.

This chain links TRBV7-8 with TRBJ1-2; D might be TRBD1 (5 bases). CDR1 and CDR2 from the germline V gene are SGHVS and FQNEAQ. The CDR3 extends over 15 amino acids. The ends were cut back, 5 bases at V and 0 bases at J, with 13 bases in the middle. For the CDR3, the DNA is TGTGCCAGCAGCCCCCACGGGGGGACTAACTATGGCTACACCTTC. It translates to CASSPHGGTNYGYTF. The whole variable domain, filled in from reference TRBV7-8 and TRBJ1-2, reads GAGVSQSPRYKVAKRGQDVALRCDPISGHVSLFWYQQALGQGPEFLTYFQNEAQLDKSGLPSDRFFAERPEGSVSTLKIQRTQQEDSAVYLCASSPHGGTNYGYTFGSGTRLTVV.

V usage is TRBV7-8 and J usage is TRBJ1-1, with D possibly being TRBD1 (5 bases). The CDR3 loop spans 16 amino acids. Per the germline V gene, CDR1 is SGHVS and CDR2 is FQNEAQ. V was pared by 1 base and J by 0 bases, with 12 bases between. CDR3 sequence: CASSLGQWGLNTEAFF. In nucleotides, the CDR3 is TGTGCCAGCAGCTTAGGGCAGTGGGGCCTGAACACTGAAGCTTTCTTT.

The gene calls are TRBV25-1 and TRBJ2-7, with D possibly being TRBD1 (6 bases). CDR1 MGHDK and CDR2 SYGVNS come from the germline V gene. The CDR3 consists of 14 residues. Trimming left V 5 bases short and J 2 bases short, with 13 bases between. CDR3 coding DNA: TGTGCCAGCAGTCCCACGGACAGAGCCTACGAGCAGTACTTC. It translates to CASSPTDRAYEQYF.